This T cell receptor (beta chain) emerged from a study of long-term antiretroviral therapy in people with HIV. As for this clone: Its specificity is unknown.

Regarding the study as a whole: Blood was collected between 2004 and 2017, possibly under older ART regimens. Once patients were on ART, diversity went higher but still fell short of transplant donor controls. HIV repertoires spanned tighter CDR3 length ranges than controls did.

The immunoSEQ assay was v3.0, run at survey level. In sequencing, roughly 40,000-50,000 T-cell genomes per sample were targeted. The table came from immunoSEQ multiplex PCR; TCRdb's copy has only in-frame clones and leaves some out. The sample holds about 40,000 clones, more than 80% seen once. The CDR3 loop spans 14 amino acids. Trimming took 0 bases from V and 9 from J, leaving 9 bases between them. Germline V CDR1 and CDR2: LGHNA, YSLEER. The rearrangement uses TRBV4-3 and TRBJ1-6; perhaps TRBD1 as D (5 bases). The sequence came from a woman aged 45-60 years with HIV. Sequencing was performed on unsorted PBMCs, taken 3.1 years after starting antiretroviral therapy. Here the CDR3 DNA reads TGCGCCAGCAGCCAAGAAAGGGGCGGTTCACCCCTCCACTTT. Translated: CASSQERGGSPLHF.